These 3 T cell receptor beta chains were sequenced from one sample in a study of blood T cell repertoires in COVID-19. The table came from immunoSEQ multiplex PCR; TCRdb's copy has only in-frame clones and leaves some out. The sample includes under 250,000 clones, 70% to 90% of them seen just once. Sequencing was performed on peripheral blood. The receptors derive from a woman between 70 and 85 years old with active or convalescent COVID-19.

This chain links TRBV4-1 with TRBJ2-1; 8 nucleotides agree with TRBD2. CDR1 and CDR2 from the germline V gene are MGHRA and YSYEKL. The CDR3 loop spans 16 amino acids. The J segment lost 9 bases and the V segment lost 1 base, leaving 11 bases of the junction unmatched. The DNA for the CDR3 is TGCGCCAGCAGCCAAGTCGCCGGGGGGGCCTGGGGTGAGCAGTTCTTC. Encoded protein: CASSQVAGGAWGEQFF.

A few counts support this clone. This chain joins TRBV7-2 and TRBJ1-1; D perhaps matches TRBD1 (5 bases). The V end was cut by 1 base, the J end by 4 bases, with 16 bases between. The CDR3 runs to 16 residues. Per the germline V gene, CDR1 is SGHTA and CDR2 is FQGNSA. CDR3 region: CASSLGYWGGTTEAFF. The CDR3 coding sequence is TGTGCCAGCAGCTTAGGGTATTGGGGAGGGACCACTGAAGCTTTCTTT.

This rearrangement joins TRBV19 to TRBJ2-3, with D possibly being TRBD1 (6 bases). Germline V lookup: CDR1 LNHDA, CDR2 SQIVND (reference sequence). Trimming cost V 3 bases and J 0 bases, with 10 bases left between them. This CDR3 has 15 amino acids. The CDR3 spells CASSIRTDSTDTQYF. The CDR3 bases are TGTGCCAGTAGTATCAGGACAGACAGCACAGATACGCAGTATTTT. Combining the CDR3 with reference TRBV19 and TRBJ2-3 gives the whole variable domain DGGITQSPKYLFRKEGQNVTLSCEQNLNHDAMYWYRQDPGQGLRLIYYSQIVNDFQKGDIAEGYSVSREKKESFPLTVTSAQKNPTAFYLCASSIRTDSTDTQYFGPGTRLTVL.